A single T cell receptor (beta chain) is shown here with its context. Its antigen is currently unknown. Each patient experienced a relapse that followed autologous stem cell transplantation, and brentuximab vedotin exposure varied. The best responses consisted of complete response, partial response or progressive disease. Libraries were prepared by immunoSEQ multiplex PCR; TCRdb keeps only in-frame clonotypes and omits some of them. The sample has about 22,000 clones, under 90% seen once. Looked up from germline, CDR1 is SGHKS and CDR2 is YYEKEE (reference sequence). The CDR3 consists of 15 residues. The V end was cut by 0 bases, the J end by 10 bases, with 16 bases between. The data belong to a study of PD-1 blockade in classical Hodgkin lymphoma. Overall study: With a 2-week interval, patients received intravenous nivolumab at 3 mg/kg.

Study-level results: At C4D1, TCR diversity had climbed significantly for CD4+ cells, though not for CD8+ cells.

Sequences were derived from peripheral blood mononuclear cells (PBMCs), sampled before the second cycle of nivolumab. The TCR originated in a human donor with classical Hodgkin lymphoma. V and J are TRBV5-5 and TRBJ1-4; no reliable D call. The DNA for the CDR3 is TGTGCCAGCAGCTTGGAGCAGGCCGGCTATGCAAAACTGTTTTTT. Protein sequence: CASSLEQAGYAKLFF.